Described below is a single TCR beta chain sequence and its context. Its antigen is as yet unknown. The length of the CDR3 is 17 residues. The germline gives CDR1 SGHTA, CDR2 FQGNSA. The V and J ends lost 6 bases and 9 bases, in that order; junction bases with no gene match: 17. This record belongs to a study of T-cell reconstitution after alpha-beta-depleted transplantation in children. Study-level findings and limits: Surviving recipient T cells and intrathymic progenitors accounted for some patients' high TCRbeta diversity at day 60. At the one-year point after transplant, T-cell counts and TCRbeta diversity were found to come mostly from T cells that had been newly produced.

Preparation of the TCRbeta library involved a method that used unique molecular identifiers. From the PCR reads, TCRdb called clonotypes with MiXCR, one entry per CDR3 protein. This sample has 500,000 to 750,000 distinct CDR3 sequences, with roughly 13% found just once. The origin of this receptor is a male patient aged 10 to 17 who had a stem cell transplant for acute myeloid leukemia, so the T cells may come from the graft donor. V gene TRBV7-2 combines with J gene TRBJ2-1, with 10 positions matching TRBD2. Here the sequenced sample was PBMCs, mostly from graft donor cells, taken 360 days after TCRalphabeta/CD19-depleted stem cell transplant. The CDR3 protein is CASRIRLAGASRGEQFF. CDR3 sequence (DNA): TGTGCCAGCAGGATAAGGCTAGCGGGAGCCTCGCGGGGTGAGCAGTTCTTC.